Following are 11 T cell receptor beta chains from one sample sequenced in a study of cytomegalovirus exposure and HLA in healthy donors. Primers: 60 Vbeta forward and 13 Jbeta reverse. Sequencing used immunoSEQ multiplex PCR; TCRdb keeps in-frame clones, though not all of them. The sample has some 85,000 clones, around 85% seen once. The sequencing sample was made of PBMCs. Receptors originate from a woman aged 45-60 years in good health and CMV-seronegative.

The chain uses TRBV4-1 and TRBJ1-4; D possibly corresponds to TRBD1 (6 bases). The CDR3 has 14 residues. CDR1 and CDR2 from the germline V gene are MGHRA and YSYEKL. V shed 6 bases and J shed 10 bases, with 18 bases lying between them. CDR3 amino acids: CASSLDRPRGKLFF. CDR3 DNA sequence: TGCGCCAGCAGTCTGGACAGACCCCGTGGAAAACTGTTTTTT.

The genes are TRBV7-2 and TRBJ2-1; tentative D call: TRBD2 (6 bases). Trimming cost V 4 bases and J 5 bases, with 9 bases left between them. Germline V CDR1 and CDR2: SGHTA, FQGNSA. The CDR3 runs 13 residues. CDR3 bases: TGTGCCAGCAGCTCTAGCGCCAACAATGAGCAGTTCTTC. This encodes CASSSSANNEQFF.

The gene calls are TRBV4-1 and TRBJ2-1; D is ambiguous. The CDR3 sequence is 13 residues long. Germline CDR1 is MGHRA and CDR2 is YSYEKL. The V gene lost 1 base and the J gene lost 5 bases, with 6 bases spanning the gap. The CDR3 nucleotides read TGCGCCAGCAGCCAAGTAGTCAACAATGAGCAGTTCTTC. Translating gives CASSQVVNNEQFF.

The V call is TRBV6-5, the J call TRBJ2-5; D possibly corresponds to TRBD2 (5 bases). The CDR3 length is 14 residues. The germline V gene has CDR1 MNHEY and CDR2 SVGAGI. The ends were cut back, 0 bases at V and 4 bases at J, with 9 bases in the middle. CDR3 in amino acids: CASSYSASRETQYF. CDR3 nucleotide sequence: TGTGCCAGCAGTTACTCAGCTAGCAGAGAGACCCAGTACTTC.

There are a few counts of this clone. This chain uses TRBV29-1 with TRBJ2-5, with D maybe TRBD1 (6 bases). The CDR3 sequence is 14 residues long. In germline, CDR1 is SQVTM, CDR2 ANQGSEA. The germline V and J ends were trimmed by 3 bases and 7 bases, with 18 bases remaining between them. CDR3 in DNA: TGCAGCGTTGAGGGGGCAGGCCTTCTATGGACCCAGTACTTC. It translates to CSVEGAGLLWTQYF.

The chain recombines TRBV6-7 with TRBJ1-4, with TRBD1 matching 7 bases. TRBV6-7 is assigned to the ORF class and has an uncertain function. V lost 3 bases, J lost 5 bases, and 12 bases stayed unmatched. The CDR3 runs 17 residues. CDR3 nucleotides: TGTGCCAGCAGTTATATTCCGGTACAGGGGTGGAATGAAAAACTGTTTTTT. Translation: CASSYIPVQGWNEKLFF.

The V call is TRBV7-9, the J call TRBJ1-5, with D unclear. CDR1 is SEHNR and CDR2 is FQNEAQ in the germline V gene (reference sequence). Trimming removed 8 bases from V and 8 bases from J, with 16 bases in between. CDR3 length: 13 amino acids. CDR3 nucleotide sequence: TGTGCCAGCGAAGAGGGCCCAGAAGAGCCCCAGCATTTT. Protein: CASEEGPEEPQHF.

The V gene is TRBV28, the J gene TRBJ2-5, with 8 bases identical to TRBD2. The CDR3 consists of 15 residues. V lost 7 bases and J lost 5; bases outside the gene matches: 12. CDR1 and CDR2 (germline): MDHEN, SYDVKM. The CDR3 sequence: CASTTTPLAGETQYF. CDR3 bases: TGTGCCAGCACTACTACGCCGCTAGCGGGTGAGACCCAGTACTTC.

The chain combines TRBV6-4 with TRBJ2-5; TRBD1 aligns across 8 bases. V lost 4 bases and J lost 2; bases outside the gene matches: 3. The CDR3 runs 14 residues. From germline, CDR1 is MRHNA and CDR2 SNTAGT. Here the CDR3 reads CASSAGGWQETQYF. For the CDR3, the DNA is TGTGCCAGCAGTGCAGGGGGCTGGCAAGAGACCCAGTACTTC.

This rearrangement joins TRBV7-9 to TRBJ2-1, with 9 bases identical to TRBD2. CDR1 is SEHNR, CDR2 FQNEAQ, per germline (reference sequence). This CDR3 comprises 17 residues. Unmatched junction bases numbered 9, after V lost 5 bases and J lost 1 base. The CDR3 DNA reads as TGTGCCAGCAGCCGGGGGAGCGGGAGGACTTCCTACAATGAGCAGTTCTTC. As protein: CASSRGSGRTSYNEQFF.

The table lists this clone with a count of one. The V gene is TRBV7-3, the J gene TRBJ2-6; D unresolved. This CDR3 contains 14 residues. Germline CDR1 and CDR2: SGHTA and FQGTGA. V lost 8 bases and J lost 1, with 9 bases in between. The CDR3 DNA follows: TGTGCCAGCGCACAACCGTCTGGGGCCAACGTCCTGACTTTC. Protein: CASAQPSGANVLTF.